This TCR beta chain appears in the sequencing data of a study of shared clonotypes between healthy human individuals. Looking at the study overall: Three plates each covered CD4 naive and memory; CD8 naive two, CD8 memory one.

Notes on this clone: Its antigen is as yet unknown.

Study-level results: Clonotypes not shared had lower generation probabilities than those common to all four donors.

Caucasian adults living in Nashville, Tennessee, provided all samples. This CDR3 comprises 12 residues. Germline V CDR1 and CDR2: MRHNA, SNTAGT. V was shortened by 0 bases and J by 3 bases, with 2 bases between the two germline ends. Sequencing used immunoSEQ multiplex PCR; TCRdb keeps in-frame clones, though not all of them. The repertoire includes millions of clones, around 95% of them detected once, and roughly 0.13% sits in the top ten. Material for sequencing was naive CD4+ T cells sorted from blood. Subset of the sample: CD45RA+ positively selected. The clonotype originates from a man between 18 and 35 years old in good health. This chain uses TRBV6-4 with TRBJ2-5; no clear D. This CDR3 reads CASSDSKETQYF. CDR3 nucleotides: TGTGCCAGCAGTGACTCGAAAGAGACCCAGTACTTC.